Below are 8 T cell receptor beta chains sequenced from a single sample in a study of T cell responses to AZD1222 COVID-19 vaccine. Produced via immunoSEQ multiplex PCR; TCRdb's table is partial and in-frame only. The data contain tens of thousands of clones, roughly four fifths of them singletons. This sample comprised peripheral blood, obtained on day 0 of AZD1222 vaccination. The source of these receptors is an adult in good health.

This clone has only one observation. Additional DNA sequences in this sample encode the identical CDR3. The chain carries TRBV12-3 or TRBV12-4 and TRBJ1-1; no clear D. Trimming took off 5 bases at V and 0 bases at J, with 7 bases between the two ends. The length of the CDR3 is 13 residues. The CDR3 coding sequence is TGTGCCAGCAGTCCAACAGTGAACACTGAAGCTTTCTTT. Its protein is CASSPTVNTEAFF.

V is TRBV6-5 and J is TRBJ1-5; a possible D gene is TRBD1 (5 bases). V was clipped by 6 bases and J by 9 bases, with 21 bases between them. The CDR3 totals 15 residues. CDR1 and CDR2 (germline): MNHEY, SVGAGI. Written as DNA, the CDR3 is TGTGCCAGCAGAGCGAGGACACGTCCAGAGGTGCCCCAGCATTTT. Encoded protein: CASRARTRPEVPQHF.

As for this clone: Other nucleotide sequences in the sample specify the same CDR3. The V call is TRBV12-3 or TRBV12-4, the J call TRBJ1-4; D perhaps matches TRBD1 (5 bases). The CDR3 sequence is 13 residues long. The V end was cut by 5 bases, the J end by 7 bases, with 11 bases between. This CDR3 is CASSPPGGEKLFF. As DNA, the CDR3 is TGTGCCAGCAGTCCGCCGGGGGGTGAAAAACTGTTTTTT.

The genes are TRBV3-1 (or the pseudogene TRBV3-2) and TRBJ2-7, with 11 bases identical to TRBD2. The germline V gene has CDR1 LGHDT and CDR2 YNNKEL (reference sequence). V lost 2 bases and J lost 4; bases outside the gene matches: 7. This CDR3 is 16 amino acids long. The CDR3 is CASSQTLAGGRYEQYF. For the CDR3, the DNA is TGTGCCAGCAGCCAAACTTTAGCGGGGGGGCGGTACGAGCAGTACTTC.

This clone was seen just once. V usage is TRBV3-1 (or the pseudogene TRBV3-2) and J usage is TRBJ1-5; the D is unclear. The germline gives CDR1 LGHDT, CDR2 YNNKEL (reference sequence). V was clipped by 1 base and J by 4 bases, with 8 bases between them. The CDR3 length is 14 residues. This chain's CDR3 is CASSQGYGNQPQHF. The CDR3 DNA reads TGTGCCAGCAGCCAAGGTTACGGGAATCAGCCCCAGCATTTT.

The V call is TRBV28, the J call TRBJ2-7; no firm D call. The CDR3 is made up of 16 amino acids. Germline V gene data show CDR1 as MDHEN and CDR2 as SYDVKM. Trimming left V 2 bases short and J 3 bases short, with 17 bases between. The CDR3: CASSLMSPRARYEQYF. The CDR3 DNA is TGTGCCAGCAGTTTAATGTCCCCCCGGGCACGCTACGAGCAGTACTTC.

CDR3 amino acids: CASSRDGGELFF. CDR3 in DNA: TGTGCCAGCAGTCGAGACGGCGGGGAGCTGTTTTTT. The V call is TRBV6-2 or TRBV6-3, the J call TRBJ2-2; D remains ambiguous. Trimming stripped 5 bases from V and 7 bases from J, with 8 bases between. This CDR3 has 12 amino acids. Germline lookup yields CDR1 MNHEY and CDR2 SVGEGT.

The chain has TRBV7-9 and TRBJ2-5; a weak D match, TRBD1 (5 bases). Looked up from germline, CDR1 is SEHNR and CDR2 is FQNEAQ (reference sequence). V was trimmed by 1 base and J by 1 base, leaving 10 bases between them. This CDR3 spans 15 amino acids. The CDR3 sequence is CASSLGRGTQETQYF. The CDR3 bases are TGTGCCAGCAGCTTAGGAAGGGGCACCCAAGAGACCCAGTACTTC.